Listed below are T cell receptor beta chains from one sample, sequenced in a study of blood T cell repertoires in COVID-19. The data were produced by immunoSEQ multiplex PCR, yet TCRdb's version contains in-frame clones alone and is incomplete. The top ten hold roughly 1.2% of the sample, which has around 240,000 clones, roughly nine tenths seen once. The sample consisted of PBMCs or T cells enriched from blood (not recorded which). All receptors derive from a human donor in a cohort exposed to, infected with or recovered from COVID-19 (not recorded which). The donor label of this sample is uncertain. Each CDR3 is given without its conserved first and last residue.

J gene: TRBJ2-7
V gene: TRBV27
CDR3 protein: ASSLVGSYEQY

J gene: TRBJ2-4
V gene: TRBV30
CDR3 protein: AWSTRGGSVAKNIQY

J gene: TRBJ2-1
V gene: TRBV7-8
CDR3 protein: ASSLRGLRGGRYNEQF

J gene: TRBJ2-2
V gene: TRBV5-6
CDR3 protein: ASSFTHGDRRTGELF

J gene: TRBJ1-5
V gene: TRBV6-2/TRBV6-3
CDR3 protein: ASSLDRADRQPQH

J gene: TRBJ1-2
V gene: TRBV18
CDR3 protein: ASSPDSAYGYT

J gene: TRBJ1-5
V gene: TRBV2
CDR3 protein: ASRFRPSRLYSNQPQH

J gene: TRBJ2-3
V gene: TRBV21-1
CDR3 protein: ASSKEAGANTDTQY

J gene: TRBJ2-5
V gene: TRBV19
CDR3 protein: ASSSGQGETQY

J gene: TRBJ1-2
V gene: TRBV3-1/TRBV3-2
CDR3 protein: ASSHQGASYGYT

J gene: TRBJ2-5
V gene: TRBV9
CDR3 protein: ATSQAEEGGRQETQY

J gene: TRBJ1-1
V gene: TRBV29-1
CDR3 protein: SVRDSHTEAF

J gene: TRBJ1-2
V gene: TRBV30
CDR3 protein: ASSTGLNYGYT

J gene: TRBJ2-5
V gene: TRBV15
CDR3 protein: ATSNPATGGGETQY

J gene: TRBJ1-1
V gene: TRBV6-6
CDR3 protein: ASSYGQAQAF

J gene: TRBJ2-1
V gene: TRBV5-1
CDR3 protein: ASSWTAGGGEQF

J gene: TRBJ2-2
V gene: TRBV3-1/TRBV3-2
CDR3 protein: ASSQGSGQGAPGELF

J gene: TRBJ2-7
V gene: TRBV25-1
CDR3 protein: ASSTGGNYEQY

J gene: TRBJ1-4
V gene: TRBV5-6
CDR3 protein: ASSYGATNEKLF